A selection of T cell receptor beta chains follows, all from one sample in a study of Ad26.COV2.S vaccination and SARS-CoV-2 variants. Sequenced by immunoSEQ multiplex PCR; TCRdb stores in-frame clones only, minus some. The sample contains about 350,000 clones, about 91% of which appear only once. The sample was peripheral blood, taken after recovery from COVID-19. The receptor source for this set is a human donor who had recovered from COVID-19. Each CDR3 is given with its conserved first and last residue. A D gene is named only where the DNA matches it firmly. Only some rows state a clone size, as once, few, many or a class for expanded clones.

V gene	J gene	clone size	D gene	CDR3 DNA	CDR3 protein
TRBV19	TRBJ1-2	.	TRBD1	TGTGCCAGTATCCAATGGGGACAGGGGGCTGGCGGCTACACCTTC	CASIQWGQGAGGYTF
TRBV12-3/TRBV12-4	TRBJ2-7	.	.	TGTGCCAGCAGTTTTTCCTCCGGGGAGCAGTACTTC	CASSFSSGEQYF
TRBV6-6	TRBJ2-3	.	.	TGTGCCAGCAGTTCCGTCGGGGGACAGCACACAGATACGCAGTATTTT	CASSSVGGQHTDTQYF
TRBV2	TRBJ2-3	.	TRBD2	TGTGCCAGCAGTCCTCTCACTAGCGGGGGCACAGATACGCAGTATTTT	CASSPLTSGGTDTQYF
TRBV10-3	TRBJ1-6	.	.	TGTGCCATCAGTGAACAGGCCCATAATTCACCCCTCCACTTT	CAISEQAHNSPLHF
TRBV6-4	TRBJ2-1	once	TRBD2	TGTGCCAGCAGTCTCCTAGCGGGGAATGAGCAGTTCTTC	CASSLLAGNEQFF
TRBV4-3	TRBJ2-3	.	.	TGCGCCAGCAGCCAAGTCCCGTCTCCAACGACAGATACGCAGTATTTT	CASSQVPSPTTDTQYF
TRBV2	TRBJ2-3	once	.	TGTGCCAGCGAAGGACTCACGACCGGGACTCACGTTAGCACAGATACGCAGTATTTT	CASEGLTTGTHVSTDTQYF
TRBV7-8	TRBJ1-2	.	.	TGTGCCAGCAGCAGCGGGCAGGGCTACTATGGCTACACCTTC	CASSSGQGYYGYTF
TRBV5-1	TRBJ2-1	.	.	TGCGCCAGCAGCTTGGCGCCCCGAGGGGGAAATAATGAGCAGTTCTTC	CASSLAPRGGNNEQFF
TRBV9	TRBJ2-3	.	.	TGTGCCAGCAGCATCCGACAGGCAGATACGCAGTATTTT	CASSIRQADTQYF
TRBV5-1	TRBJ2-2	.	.	TGCGCCAGCAGCAATCTAAGCCCAGTCCTCGCCGGGGAGCTGTTTTTT	CASSNLSPVLAGELFF
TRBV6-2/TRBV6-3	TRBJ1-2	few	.	TGTGCCAGCAGCACAGCCGACCATAACTATGGCTACACCTTC	CASSTADHNYGYTF
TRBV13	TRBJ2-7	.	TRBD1	TGTGCCAGCAGCCTAAGACAGGGTACGGGCTACGAGCAGTACTTC	CASSLRQGTGYEQYF
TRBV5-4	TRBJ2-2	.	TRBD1	TGTGCCAGCAGCTCCCAAACAGGGGCGAACACCGGGGAGCTGTTTTTT	CASSSQTGANTGELFF
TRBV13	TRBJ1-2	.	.	TGTGCCAGCAGATTCACACAGAACAGCTCTCAGGGCTACACCTTC	CASRFTQNSSQGYTF
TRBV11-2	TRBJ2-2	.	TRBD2	TGTGCCAGCAGCCCGAGACTAGCGGGGGGGCCCCTGAACACCGGGGAGCTGTTTTTT	CASSPRLAGGPLNTGELFF
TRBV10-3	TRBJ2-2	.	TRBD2	TGTGCCATCAGTACTAGCGGCCCCAACACCGGGGAGCTGTTTTTT	CAISTSGPNTGELFF
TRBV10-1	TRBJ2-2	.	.	TGCGCCAGCAGTGAGTCGTTGGGGCTGGGGGAGCTGTTTTTT	CASSESLGLGELFF
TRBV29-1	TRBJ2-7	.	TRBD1	TGCAGCGTGCTGAGACAGGGGAGCTCCTACGAGCAGTACTTC	CSVLRQGSSYEQYF
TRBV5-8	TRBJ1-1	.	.	TGTGCCAAAATCCGGCCGACAGTTCTTAACACTGAAGCTTTCTTT	CAKIRPTVLNTEAFF
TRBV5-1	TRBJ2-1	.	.	TGCGCCAGCAGCTTGGGGGAAGGGTCCTACAATGAGCAGTTCTTC	CASSLGEGSYNEQFF
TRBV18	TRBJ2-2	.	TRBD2	TGTGCCAGCTCACCACCAGGACTAGCGAGCAACACCGGGGAGCTGTTTTTT	CASSPPGLASNTGELFF
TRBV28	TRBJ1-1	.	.	TGTGCCAGCAGTCGAGCCCCTCCAGGGAACACTGAAGCTTTCTTT	CASSRAPPGNTEAFF
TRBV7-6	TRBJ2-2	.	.	TGTGCCAGCAGCCTAGCCACGAACACCGGGGAGCTGTTTTTT	CASSLATNTGELFF
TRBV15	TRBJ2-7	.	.	TGTGCCACCAGCAGGGGTCTAGCCTCCTACGAGCAGTACTTC	CATSRGLASYEQYF
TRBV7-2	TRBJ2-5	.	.	TGTGCCAGCAGCTCACTTAGGGCGGAGACCCAGTACTTC	CASSSLRAETQYF
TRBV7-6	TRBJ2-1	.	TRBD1	TGTGCCAGCAGCCCACGACAGGGAAACTACAATGAGCAGTTCTTC	CASSPRQGNYNEQFF
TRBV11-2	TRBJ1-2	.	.	TGTGCCAGCCGGCGCCCTGGGAACTATGGCTACACCTTC	CASRRPGNYGYTF
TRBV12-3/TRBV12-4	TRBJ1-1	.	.	TGTGCCAGCGGAGTGTCTTGGGGAGCTTTCTTT	CASGVSWGAFF
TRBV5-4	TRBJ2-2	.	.	TGTGCCAGCAGCTACCGGGGGCCGGGGACCGGGGAGCTGTTTTTT	CASSYRGPGTGELFF
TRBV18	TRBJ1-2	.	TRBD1	TGTGCCAGCTCACCCCGGGACAGCAACTATGGCTACACCTTC	CASSPRDSNYGYTF
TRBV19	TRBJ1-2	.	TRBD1	TGTGCCAGTAGCGGACAGGGTGGCGGCTACACCTTC	CASSGQGGGYTF
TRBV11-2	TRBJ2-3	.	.	TGTGCCAGCAGCCTAGTAGGGAGGGATACGCAGTATTTT	CASSLVGRDTQYF
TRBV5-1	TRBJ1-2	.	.	TGCGCCAGCACTCCCCCTGGGGGCTATGGCTACACCTTC	CASTPPGGYGYTF
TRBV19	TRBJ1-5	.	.	TGTGCCAGTAGCGACCCGGATGGGACCCGCGGTCAGCCCCAGCATTTT	CASSDPDGTRGQPQHF
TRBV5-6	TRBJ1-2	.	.	TGTGCCAGCAGCCTGGGATCCGGAAGCGGCTACACCTTC	CASSLGSGSGYTF
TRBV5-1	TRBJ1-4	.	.	TGCGCCAGCAGCCTGACACCTGCTAATGAAAAACTGTTTTTT	CASSLTPANEKLFF
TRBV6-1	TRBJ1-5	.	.	TGTGCCAGCAGTGAAGTTGGCGGATATAGCAATCAGCCCCAGCATTTT	CASSEVGGYSNQPQHF
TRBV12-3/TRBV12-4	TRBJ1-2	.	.	TGTGCCAGCAGGGCAGACAGGAACTATGGCTACACCTTC	CASRADRNYGYTF
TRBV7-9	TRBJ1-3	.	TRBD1	TGTGCCAGCAGCTCAACCGGGACAGAGGGAAACACCATATATTTT	CASSSTGTEGNTIYF
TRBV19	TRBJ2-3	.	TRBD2	TGTGCCAGTAGCCCTCGGGAGGGCACAGATACGCAGTATTTT	CASSPREGTDTQYF
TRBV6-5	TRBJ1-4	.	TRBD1	TGTGCCAGCAGTTACTCGGGACAGGGCGGGGAAAAACTGTTTTTT	CASSYSGQGGEKLFF
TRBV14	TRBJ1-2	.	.	TGTGCCAGCAGCCCAGGGAACCTAGGCTATGGCTACACCTTC	CASSPGNLGYGYTF
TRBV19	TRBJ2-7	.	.	TGTGCCAGTAGTAAATCGGGCTACGAGCAGTACTTC	CASSKSGYEQYF
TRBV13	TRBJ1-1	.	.	TGTGCCAGCAGCTCATTCGTGAACACTGAAGCTTTCTTT	CASSSFVNTEAFF
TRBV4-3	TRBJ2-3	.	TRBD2	TGCGCCAGCAGCCAGTCCCACTTGGGCGGGGGATACCAGGTAGATACGCAGTATTTT	CASSQSHLGGGYQVDTQYF
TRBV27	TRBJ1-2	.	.	TGTGCCAGCGGGACGGGAGCTGGCTACACCTTC	CASGTGAGYTF
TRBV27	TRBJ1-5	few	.	TGTGCCAGCAGTTTATCGACATCTAATCAGCCCCAGCATTTT	CASSLSTSNQPQHF
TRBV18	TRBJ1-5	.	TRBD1	TGTGCCAGCTCACAGGAGACCGGGACAGGGGTCGTACGGCCCCAGCATTTT	CASSQETGTGVVRPQHF
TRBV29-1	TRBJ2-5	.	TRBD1	TGCAGCTTGTCCGGGACAGGGGGATTCGGAGAGACCCAGTACTTC	CSLSGTGGFGETQYF
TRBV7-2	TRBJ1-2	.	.	TGTGCCAGCAGCTTTTGGAAAAACTATGGCTACACCTTC	CASSFWKNYGYTF
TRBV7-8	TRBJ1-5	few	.	TGTGCCAGCAGCTTAGCCTGGGGGGACCTCCCTAATCAGCCCCAGCATTTT	CASSLAWGDLPNQPQHF
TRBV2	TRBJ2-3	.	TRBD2	TGTGCCAGCAGTGAAGGGGCGACGCGGGGGGGCCTTCCGCAGTATTTT	CASSEGATRGGLPQYF
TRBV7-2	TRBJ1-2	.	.	TGTGCCAGCAGCTTAGGTAGGGCAGTCAACTATGGCTACACCTTC	CASSLGRAVNYGYTF